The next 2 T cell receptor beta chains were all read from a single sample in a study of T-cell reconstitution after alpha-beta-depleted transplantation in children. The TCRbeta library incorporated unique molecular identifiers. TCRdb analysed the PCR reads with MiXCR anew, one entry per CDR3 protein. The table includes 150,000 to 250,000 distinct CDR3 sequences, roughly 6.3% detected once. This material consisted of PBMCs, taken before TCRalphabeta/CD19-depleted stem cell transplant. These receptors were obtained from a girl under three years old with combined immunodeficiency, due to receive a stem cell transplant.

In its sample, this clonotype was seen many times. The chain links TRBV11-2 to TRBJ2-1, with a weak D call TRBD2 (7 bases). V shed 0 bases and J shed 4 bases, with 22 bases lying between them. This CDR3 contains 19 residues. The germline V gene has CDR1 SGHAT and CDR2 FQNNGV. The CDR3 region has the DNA TGTGCCAGCAGCTTAGATCGGGGGGCGGTTTCTTTCCGTTACAATGAGCAGTTCTTC. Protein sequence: CASSLDRGAVSFRYNEQFF. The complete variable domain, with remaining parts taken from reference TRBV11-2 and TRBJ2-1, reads EAGVAQSPRYKIIEKRQSVAFWCNPISGHATLYWYQQILGQGPKLLIQFQNNGVVDDSQLPKDRFSAERLKGVDSTLKIQPAKLEDSAVYLCASSLDRGAVSFRYNEQFFGPGTRLTVL.

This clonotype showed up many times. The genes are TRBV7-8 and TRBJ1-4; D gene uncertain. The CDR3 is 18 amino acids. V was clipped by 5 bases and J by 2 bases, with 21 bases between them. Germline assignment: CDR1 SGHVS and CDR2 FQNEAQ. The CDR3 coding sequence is TGTGCCAGCAGCATAAGAAGGGCTCCTCTAGGGACTAATGAAAAACTGTTTTTT. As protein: CASSIRRAPLGTNEKLFF.